The 14 T cell receptor beta chains below all came from one sample that was sequenced in a study of T cell responses to AZD1222 COVID-19 vaccine. Assay used: immunoSEQ multiplex PCR; TCRdb lists only in-frame clones, some missing. The sample lists over 150,000 clones; roughly 90% were seen once. The sample consisted of peripheral blood, taken on day 0 of MenACWY control vaccination. These receptors were obtained from an adult in good health.

A single count supports this clone. The chain joins TRBV12-2 to TRBJ2-5. TRBV12-2 is a pseudogene. CDR3 length equals 14 residues. The CDR3 region has the DNA TGTGCAAGTCGCTTAGAAACAGCGCTTAGGACCCAGTACTTC. Protein: CASRLETALRTQYF.

This clone was counted a few times. The chain combines TRBV3-1 (or the pseudogene TRBV3-2) with TRBJ1-6; no reliable D call. Trimming removed 4 bases from V and 10 bases from J, with 17 bases in between. The germline CDR1 and CDR2 sequences are LGHDT and YNNKEL (reference sequence). This CDR3 comprises 15 residues. CDR3: CASSPTRVPQSPLHF. The CDR3 DNA reads TGTGCCAGCAGCCCGACCCGGGTCCCCCAATCACCCCTCCACTTT.

This rearrangement joins TRBV7-9 to TRBJ2-1, with 8 bases lining up with TRBD2. CDR1 SEHNR and CDR2 FQNEAQ come from the germline V gene (reference sequence). This CDR3 comprises 15 residues. V shed 5 bases and J 5 bases; nucleotides not matched to a gene: 8. In DNA, the CDR3 is TGTGCCAGCAGCCAGTTAGCGGGGTCAGACAATGAGCAGTTCTTC. Its translation: CASSQLAGSDNEQFF.

The genes are TRBV2 and TRBJ2-3; 7 bases agree with TRBD2. Trimming took 6 bases from V and 5 from J; bases not matched to a gene: 5. This CDR3 region has 13 residues. Germline V gene lookup returns CDR1 SNHLY and CDR2 FYNNEI. CDR3 nucleotide sequence: TGTGCCAGCAGCGCCGGCGGGGGAGATACGCAGTATTTT. As protein: CASSAGGGDTQYF.

V gene TRBV27 combines with J gene TRBJ1-2; TRBD1 is a possible D gene (5 bases). V lost 5 bases and J 5 bases, leaving 21 bases between the germline ends. In germline, CDR1 is MNHEY, CDR2 SMNVEV (reference sequence). The CDR3 has 16 residues. CDR3 sequence: CASSPHPGTGNYGYTF. The CDR3 DNA sequence: TGTGCCAGCAGTCCTCATCCAGGGACGGGAAATTATGGCTACACCTTC.

This chain links TRBV4-2 with TRBJ2-2; TRBD2 agrees at 8 bases. The trim removed 8 bases at V and 6 bases at J, leaving 8 bases unmatched. Germline V gives CDR1 LGHNA, CDR2 YNFKEQ. The CDR3 loop spans 14 amino acids. The CDR3 spells CASAPGLVSGELFF. CDR3 nucleotide sequence: TGTGCCAGCGCCCCGGGACTAGTGTCCGGGGAGCTGTTTTTT.

The V and J genes are TRBV4-2 and TRBJ1-1; no reliable D call. This CDR3 has 15 residues. The V end lost 4 bases, the J end lost 1 base, and 13 bases lay between the germline ends. CDR1 and CDR2 (germline): LGHNA, YNFKEQ. CDR3 in amino acids: CASSLQQEPNTEAFF. The CDR3, as DNA: TGTGCCAGCAGCCTCCAGCAGGAGCCGAACACTGAAGCTTTCTTT.

This chain connects TRBV24-1 to TRBJ2-5; 8 bases agree with TRBD1. V shed 3 bases and J 3 bases; nucleotides not matched to a gene: 5. The CDR3 covers 15 residues. Germline V gives CDR1 KGHDR, CDR2 SFDVKD. Here the CDR3 DNA reads TGTGCCACCAGTGATCGACAGGGGCCTGAAGAGACCCAGTACTTC. Residues: CATSDRQGPEETQYF.

The CDR3 DNA reads as TGTGCCAGCAGCCAGCGGGGGCGGGGGGCGGATGAAAAACTGTTTTTT. It codes for CASSQRGRGADEKLFF. This chain connects TRBV5-6 to TRBJ1-4, with D maybe TRBD1 (6 bases). V was clipped by 4 bases and J by 6 bases, with 19 bases between them. The germline CDR1 and CDR2 sequences are SGHDT and YYEEEE. This CDR3 is 16 amino acids long.

This clone appeared a few times. The rearrangement links TRBV20-1 to TRBJ1-4, with D uncertain. The V end lost 6 bases, the J end lost 0 bases, and 2 bases lay between the germline ends. Germline CDR1 is DFQATT and CDR2 is SNEGSKA (reference sequence). The CDR3 has 11 residues. This CDR3 reads CSATTNEKLFF. CDR3 nucleotide sequence: TGCAGTGCAACAACTAATGAAAAACTGTTTTTT.

The rearrangement links TRBV5-4 to TRBJ2-1; 9 bases match TRBD2. CDR1 SGHNT and CDR2 YYREEE come from the germline V gene (reference sequence). CDR3 length equals 15 residues. V trimming: 0 bases; J trimming: 7 bases; junction bases outside the gene matches: 5. CDR3 in amino acids: CASSLGVAGDNEQFF. The CDR3 region has the DNA TGTGCCAGCAGCTTGGGGGTAGCGGGAGATAATGAGCAGTTCTTC.

The chain carries TRBV30 and TRBJ1-1; D is unresolved. V lost 8 bases and J 0 bases, leaving 13 bases between the germline ends. CDR3 length: 13 residues. CDR1 is GTSNPN and CDR2 is SVGIG in the germline V gene (reference sequence). The CDR3 here is CAHRINMNTEAFF. The DNA of the CDR3 is TGTGCCCATCGGATAAACATGAACACTGAAGCTTTCTTT.

The chain employs TRBV11-2 and TRBJ2-5; 8 bases fit TRBD2. After removal of 5 bases from V and 2 bases from J, the junction contained 1 base not matched to a gene. Germline V gene sequence: CDR1 SGHAT, CDR2 FQNNGV. The CDR3 has 13 amino acids. The CDR3 reads CASSRGGQETQYF. Written as DNA, the CDR3 is TGTGCCAGCAGCCGCGGGGGGCAAGAGACCCAGTACTTC.

The chain has TRBV10-3 and TRBJ1-1; D is uncertain. The V and J ends lost 6 bases and 4 bases respectively, with 9 bases between them. There are 12 residues in the CDR3. Germline CDR1 and CDR2: ENHRY and SYGVKD. CDR3 coding DNA: TGTGCCATCAGGAGCGAGGGCACTGAAGCTTTCTTT. Translating gives CAIRSEGTEAFF.